This T cell receptor beta chain appears in the sequencing data of a study of technical replicates of blood from a few donors. Measured with immunoSEQ multiplex PCR; TCRdb has only the in-frame clones, and not every one. The table lists around 67,000 clones, approximately 86% of them singletons. The CDR3 has 15 amino acids. Per the germline V gene, CDR1 is SGHRS and CDR2 is YFSETQ. V was shortened by 0 bases and J by 1 base, with 8 bases between the two germline ends. V usage is TRBV5-1 and J usage is TRBJ1-5; weak D call: TRBD1 (6 bases). The receptor was derived from a human donor in good health. Some clones in this sample may be carry-over from other donors' samples. The source material was PBMCs. The CDR3 region is CASSLAGASNQPQHF. CDR3 sequence (DNA): TGCGCCAGCAGCTTGGCAGGGGCGAGCAATCAGCCCCAGCATTTT.